The present entry profiles one T cell receptor beta chain with its context. This clone was counted a few times. This receptor's antigen is unknown. The input lacks base qualities; no much larger clone sits a single base away. These data are taken from a study of a mutant IDH1 vaccine in newly diagnosed glioma (dated by TCRdb to about 2021). Turning to the overall study: In the chemotherapy-containing groups, vaccination started alongside temozolomide cycles, whereas in patients who had radiotherapy alone it started 4-6 weeks after radiotherapy. Before enrollment, patients had received standard therapy of radiotherapy alone, temozolomide alone, or radiochemotherapy with temozolomide; most received the combination. The approximately 33 treated patients were approximately 60% male and roughly 38% female, with a mean age of approximately 40 years. Six visits were used for peripheral blood collection: V03 (baseline), V05, V07, V10, V12 and V13. For exploratory analyses, about 25 treated patients had longitudinal TCRB deep sequencing done wherever samples were available. The week-35 safety follow-up was designated visit V12, and the week-47 end of study was designated visit V13. The full study reports these points: Pseudoprogression seemed to be unrelated to changes in the top peripheral T cell clonotypes found by TCRB sequencing. The authors noted that analyses of patient blood samples could not be reproduced because of sample limitations. PBMC samples for TCRB deep sequencing were selected based on availability. Immune responses induced by the vaccine were seen in approximately 92% of patients across multiple MHC alleles.

Libraries were constructed by the immunoSEQ multiplex PCR assay. The hsTCRB Kit was used according to the manufacturer's protocol to amplify rearranged TCR beta chain sequences. An Illumina MiSeq was used to sequence the TCRB libraries. Per the authors' processing: The kit vendor's proprietary platform handled demultiplexing, trimming and gene mapping. TCRdb obtained this table from immuneACCESS and retained in-frame rearrangements with V and J assigned. These tables miss some clones; where compared with another copy, unresolved V genes account for less than half of the shortfall, and the remainder is unexplained. That table furnishes V, J and clone size, whereas the DNA furnished D and trimming. The sample table contains around 94,000 clones; only one count was recorded for about nine tenths of them. 0.6% to 0.95% of the sample comes from the top ten. The time point label for this specimen denotes: week 47, end of study. A 20-mer mutant IDH1 peptide at 300 micrograms in Montanide made up each vaccine dose, which was injected subcutaneously together with topical imiquimod. Across visits V03 through V10, patients got a total of eight vaccinations, given in weeks 1, 3, 5, 7, 11, 15, 19 and 23. The donors had newly diagnosed IDH1-mutant astrocytomas of WHO grade 3 or 4 that showed loss of nuclear ATRX. The samples were drawn from NOA16, a multicentre, single-arm, open-label phase I trial in Germany that tested a mutant IDH1 peptide vaccine in humans for the first time. Genomic DNA for TCRB sequencing was extracted from EDTA blood using the DNeasy Blood and Tissue Kit.

The germline V gene (reference sequence) sets CDR1 to LNHDA and CDR2 to SQIVND. From the cysteine up to the phenylalanine, the CDR3 has a length of 16 residues. The retained sequence is limited to the CDR3, 48 bases, with the frame set at the first base. Trimming takes 3 bases off V and 6 bases off J; junction bases not matched to a gene: 6. The receptor was derived from a woman in her fifties or sixties with glioma. The chain links TRBV19 with TRBJ2-1; TRBD2 lines up with 12 middle nucleotides. The sample was PBMCs, taken from a glioma patient whose treatment included an IDH1 peptide vaccine. The nucleotide sequence reads TGTGCCAGTAGTATTAACCTAGCGGGAGGGGCCAATGAGCAGTTCTTC. Protein translation: CASSINLAGGANEQFF.